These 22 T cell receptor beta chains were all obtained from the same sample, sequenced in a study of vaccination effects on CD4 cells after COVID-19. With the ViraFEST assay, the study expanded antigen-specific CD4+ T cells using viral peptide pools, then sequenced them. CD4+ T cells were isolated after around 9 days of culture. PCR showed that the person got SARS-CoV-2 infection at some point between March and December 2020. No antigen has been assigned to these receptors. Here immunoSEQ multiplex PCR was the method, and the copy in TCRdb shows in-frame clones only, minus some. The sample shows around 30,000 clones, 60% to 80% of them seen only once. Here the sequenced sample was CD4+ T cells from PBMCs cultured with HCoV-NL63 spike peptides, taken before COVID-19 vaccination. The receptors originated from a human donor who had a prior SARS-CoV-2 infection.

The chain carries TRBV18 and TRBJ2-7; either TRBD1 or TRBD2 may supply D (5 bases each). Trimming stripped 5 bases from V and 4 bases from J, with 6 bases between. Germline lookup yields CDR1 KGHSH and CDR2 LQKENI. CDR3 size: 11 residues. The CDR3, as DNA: TGTGCCAGCTCAGAGGGGTACGAGCAGTACTTC. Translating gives CASSEGYEQYF.

CDR3 in amino acids: CASKYEGGPHQPQHF. CDR3 DNA sequence: TGTGCCAGTAAATACGAGGGGGGTCCGCATCAGCCCCAGCATTTT. V usage is TRBV19 and J usage is TRBJ1-5; D perhaps matches TRBD1 (6 bases). The germline V and J ends were trimmed by 7 bases and 5 bases, with 18 bases remaining between them. The CDR3 is 15 residues long. Germline V lookup: CDR1 LNHDA, CDR2 SQIVND (reference sequence).

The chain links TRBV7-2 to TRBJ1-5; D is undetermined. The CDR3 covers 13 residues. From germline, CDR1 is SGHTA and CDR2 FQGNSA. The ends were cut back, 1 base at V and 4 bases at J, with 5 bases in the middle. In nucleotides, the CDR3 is TGTGCCAGCAGCTTAGGGGTAAATCAGCCCCAGCATTTT. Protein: CASSLGVNQPQHF. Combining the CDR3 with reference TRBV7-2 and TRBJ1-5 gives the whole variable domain GAGVSQSPSNKVTEKGKDVELRCDPISGHTALYWYRQSLGQGLEFLIYFQGNSAPDKSGLPSDRFSAERTGGSVSTLTIQRTQQEDSAVYLCASSLGVNQPQHFGDGTRLSIL.

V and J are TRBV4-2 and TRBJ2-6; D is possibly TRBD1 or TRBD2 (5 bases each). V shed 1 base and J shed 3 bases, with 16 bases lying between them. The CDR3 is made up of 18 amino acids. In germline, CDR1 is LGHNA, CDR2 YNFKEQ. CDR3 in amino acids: CASSQVGLSGGGANVLTF. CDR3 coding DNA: TGTGCCAGCAGCCAAGTGGGGCTTTCAGGAGGTGGGGCCAACGTCCTGACTTTC.

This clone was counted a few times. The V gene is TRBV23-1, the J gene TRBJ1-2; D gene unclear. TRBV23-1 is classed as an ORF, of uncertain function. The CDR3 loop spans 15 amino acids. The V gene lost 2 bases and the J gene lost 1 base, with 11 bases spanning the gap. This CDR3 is CASSQVGRHNYGYTF. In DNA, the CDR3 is TGCGCCAGCAGTCAAGTAGGACGGCATAACTATGGCTACACCTTC.

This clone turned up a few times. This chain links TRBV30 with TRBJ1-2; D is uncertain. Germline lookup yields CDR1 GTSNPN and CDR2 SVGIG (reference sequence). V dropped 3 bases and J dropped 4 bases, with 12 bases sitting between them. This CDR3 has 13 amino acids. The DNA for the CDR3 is TGTGCCTGGAGCCTCGGGTGGGCCTATGGCTACACCTTC. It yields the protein CAWSLGWAYGYTF.

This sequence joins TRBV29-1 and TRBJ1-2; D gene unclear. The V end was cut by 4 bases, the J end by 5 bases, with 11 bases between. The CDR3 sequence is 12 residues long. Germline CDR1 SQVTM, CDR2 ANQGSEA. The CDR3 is CSVGGQFYGYTF. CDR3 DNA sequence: TGCAGCGTTGGTGGGCAGTTTTATGGCTACACCTTC.

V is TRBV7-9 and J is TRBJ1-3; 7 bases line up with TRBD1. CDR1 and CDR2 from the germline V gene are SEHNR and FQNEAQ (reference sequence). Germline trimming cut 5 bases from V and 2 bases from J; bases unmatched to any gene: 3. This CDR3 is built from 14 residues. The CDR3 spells CASSEGQPGNTIYF. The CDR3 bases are TGTGCCAGCAGCGAGGGACAGCCTGGAAACACCATATATTTT.

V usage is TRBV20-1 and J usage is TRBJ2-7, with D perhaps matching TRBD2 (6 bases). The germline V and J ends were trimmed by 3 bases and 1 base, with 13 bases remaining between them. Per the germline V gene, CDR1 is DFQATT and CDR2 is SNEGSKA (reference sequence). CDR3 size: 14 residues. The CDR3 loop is CSASPRGLSYEQYF. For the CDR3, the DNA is TGCAGTGCTAGTCCCCGGGGGTTGTCCTACGAGCAGTACTTC.

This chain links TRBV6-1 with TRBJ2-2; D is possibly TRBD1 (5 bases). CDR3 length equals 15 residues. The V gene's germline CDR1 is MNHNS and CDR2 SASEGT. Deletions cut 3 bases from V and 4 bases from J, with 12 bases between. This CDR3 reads CASSEGQRPTGELFF. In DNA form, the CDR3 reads TGTGCCAGCAGTGAGGGGCAGAGACCCACCGGGGAGCTGTTTTTT.

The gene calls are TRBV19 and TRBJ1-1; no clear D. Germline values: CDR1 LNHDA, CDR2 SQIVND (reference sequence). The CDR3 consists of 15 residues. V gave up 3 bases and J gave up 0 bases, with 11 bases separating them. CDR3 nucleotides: TGTGCCAGTAGTATTCGAATTGCGGTGAACACTGAAGCTTTCTTT. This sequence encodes CASSIRIAVNTEAFF.

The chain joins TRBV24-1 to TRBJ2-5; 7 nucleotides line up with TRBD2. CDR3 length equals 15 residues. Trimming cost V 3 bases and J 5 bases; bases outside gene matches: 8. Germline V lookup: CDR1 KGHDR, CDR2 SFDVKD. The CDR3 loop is CATSDPFGEGETQYF. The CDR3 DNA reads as TGTGCCACCAGTGATCCTTTTGGGGAGGGGGAGACCCAGTACTTC.

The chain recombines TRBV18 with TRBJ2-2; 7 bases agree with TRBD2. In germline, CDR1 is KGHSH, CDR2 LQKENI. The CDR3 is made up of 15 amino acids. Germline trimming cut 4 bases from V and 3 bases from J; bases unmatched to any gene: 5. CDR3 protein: CASSLPGLYTGELFF. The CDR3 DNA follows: TGTGCCAGCTCACTACCGGGACTATACACCGGGGAGCTGTTTTTT. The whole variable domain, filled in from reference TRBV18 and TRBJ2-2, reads NAGVMQNPRHLVRRRGQEARLRCSPMKGHSHVYWYRQLPEEGLKFMVYLQKENIIDESGMPKERFSAEFPKEGPSILRIQQVVRGDSAAYFCASSLPGLYTGELFFGEGSRLTVL.

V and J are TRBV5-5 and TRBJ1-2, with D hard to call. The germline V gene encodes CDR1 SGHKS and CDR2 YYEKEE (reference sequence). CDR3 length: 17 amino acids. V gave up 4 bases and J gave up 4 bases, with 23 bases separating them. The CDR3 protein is CASSPEVVGPNGYGYTF. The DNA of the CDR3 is TGTGCCAGCAGCCCGGAGGTGGTCGGACCAAACGGCTATGGCTACACCTTC.

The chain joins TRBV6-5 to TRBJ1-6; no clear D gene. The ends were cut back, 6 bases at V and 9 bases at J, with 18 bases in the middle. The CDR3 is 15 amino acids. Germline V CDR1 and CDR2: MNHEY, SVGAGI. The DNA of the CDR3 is TGTGCCAGCAGACCCCCCGGTTCTTCCGCTTCACCCCTCCACTTT. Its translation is CASRPPGSSASPLHF.

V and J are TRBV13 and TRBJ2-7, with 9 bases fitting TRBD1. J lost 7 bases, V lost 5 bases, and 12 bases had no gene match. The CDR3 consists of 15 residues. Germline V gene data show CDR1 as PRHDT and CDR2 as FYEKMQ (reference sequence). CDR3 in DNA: TGTGCCAGCAGCGAAGGACAGGGGCTTTTTAGGGAGCAGTACTTC. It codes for CASSEGQGLFREQYF.

For the CDR3, the DNA is TGTGCCAGCAGTGATGGAGGACGGTTGGCTTTCTTT. This sequence encodes CASSDGGRLAFF. This chain joins TRBV2 and TRBJ1-1; unclear D gene. The CDR3 has 12 residues. V was shortened by 3 bases and J by 11 bases, with 13 bases between the two germline ends. Germline CDR1 reads SNHLY; CDR2 reads FYNNEI.

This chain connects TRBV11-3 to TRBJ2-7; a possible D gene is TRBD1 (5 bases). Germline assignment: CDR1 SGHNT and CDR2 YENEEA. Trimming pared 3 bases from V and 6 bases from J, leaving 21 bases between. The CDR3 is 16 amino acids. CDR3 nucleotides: TGTGCCAGCAGCTTCGACTCCAGGGCGGCGTCGGGCGAGCAGTACTTC. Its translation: CASSFDSRAASGEQYF.

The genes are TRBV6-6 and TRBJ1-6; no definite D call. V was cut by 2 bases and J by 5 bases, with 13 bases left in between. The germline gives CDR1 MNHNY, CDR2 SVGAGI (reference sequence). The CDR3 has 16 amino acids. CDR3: CASSYTRPEDNSPLHF. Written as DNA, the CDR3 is TGTGCCAGCAGTTACACTAGGCCAGAAGATAATTCACCCCTCCACTTT.

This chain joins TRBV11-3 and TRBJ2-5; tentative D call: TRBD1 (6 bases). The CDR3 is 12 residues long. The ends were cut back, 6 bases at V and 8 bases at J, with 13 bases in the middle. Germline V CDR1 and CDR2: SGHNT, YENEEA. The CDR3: CASSIYRATQYF. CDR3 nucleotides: TGTGCCAGCAGTATATACAGGGCCACCCAGTACTTC.

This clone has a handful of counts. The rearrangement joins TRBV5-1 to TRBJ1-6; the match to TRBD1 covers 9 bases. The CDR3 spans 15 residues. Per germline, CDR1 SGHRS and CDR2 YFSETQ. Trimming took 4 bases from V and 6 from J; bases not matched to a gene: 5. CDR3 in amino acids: CASSTGTGSNSPLHF. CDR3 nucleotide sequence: TGCGCCAGCAGCACCGGGACAGGGAGTAATTCACCCCTCCACTTT.

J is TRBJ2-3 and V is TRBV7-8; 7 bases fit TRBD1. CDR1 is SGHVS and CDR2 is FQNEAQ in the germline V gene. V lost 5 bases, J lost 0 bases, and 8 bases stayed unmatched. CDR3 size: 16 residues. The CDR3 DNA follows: TGTGCCAGCAGCCTGAACCGGGACAGCAGCACAGATACGCAGTATTTT. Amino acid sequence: CASSLNRDSSTDTQYF.